This T cell receptor beta chain was captured by sequencing in a study of blood T cell repertoires in COVID-19. Study context: Sites in the United States, Italy and Spain provided acute and convalescent COVID-19 samples.

Trimming left V 1 base short and J 3 bases short, with 18 bases between. The germline CDR1 and CDR2 sequences are LGHDT and YNNKEL (reference sequence). This CDR3 is built from 17 residues. In the original workflow: Amplification of reference gene primers provided the estimated nucleated cell counts. This table comes from immunoSEQ multiplex PCR, and its TCRdb copy is limited to in-frame clones, with some not included. The V and J calls and clone size come from that table; D and trimming were worked out from the DNA. The sample consists of 63,000 or so clones, 84% of them appearing once. The sequence came from a human donor in a cohort sampled during active COVID-19. This chain connects TRBV3-1 (or the pseudogene TRBV3-2) to TRBJ2-5; maybe TRBD2 (5 bases). The sample comprised peripheral blood. CDR3 bases: TGTGCCAGCAGCCAAGCAGGACTTTTGGAGCCAAAAGAGACCCAGTACTTC. This encodes CASSQAGLLEPKETQYF.